A single sample gave rise to the 14 T cell receptor beta chains below, sequenced in a study of beta chain features in type 1 diabetes (dated by TCRdb to 2016 to 2018). Broader findings and caveats from the paper: A moderate but significant shortening of TCRB CDR3 length was observed in type 1 diabetes patients in all four CD4+ subsets.

The receptor library was made with the immunoSEQ multiplex PCR assay. The entire amount of isolated RNA was reverse transcribed using the High Capacity cDNA Reverse Transcription Kit, so the sequenced TCRB transcripts were expressed ones. Held by TCRdb, this immuneACCESS table contains in-frame sequences only and omits some clones. Under half of the omission traces to an unresolved V gene where checked; the cause of the rest is unknown. The sample yields around 280,000 clones; 15% were counted once. The ten biggest clones cover 0.015% to 0.017% of the sample. These receptors lack a known antigen. Source material: naive CD4+ T cells from blood. The intended sense of this specimen's cell subset or site label: true naive CD4+ T cells. The origin of the receptors is a man aged 18 to 29 with type 1 diabetes.

This clone was seen a few times. Other DNA sequences within the sample encode an identical CDR3. This chain uses TRBV5-1 with TRBJ2-7, with 7 bases lining up with TRBD1. Per germline, CDR1 SGHRS and CDR2 YFSETQ. The CDR3 is 14 amino acids. V lost 0 bases to trimming and J lost 4 bases; unmatched junction nucleotides: 4. The CDR3 bases are TGCGCCAGCAGCTTGGGGGACAGATCGTACGAGCAGTACTTC. It codes for CASSLGDRSYEQYF.

This clone occurred a few times. The V and J genes are TRBV7-2 and TRBJ2-3; 11 bases agree with TRBD2. The V and J ends lost 5 bases and 5 bases, in that order; junction bases with no gene match: 9. The V gene's germline CDR1 is SGHTA and CDR2 FQGNSA. The CDR3 loop spans 16 amino acids. The CDR3 sequence is CASSQGTSGILDTQYF. The CDR3 coding sequence is TGTGCCAGCAGCCAAGGGACTAGCGGAATCCTAGATACGCAGTATTTT.

This clone was picked up a small number of times. The gene calls are TRBV28 and TRBJ2-5; possible D gene TRBD2, 5 bases. Germline V gene lookup returns CDR1 MDHEN and CDR2 SYDVKM. CDR3 length equals 14 residues. The V gene lost 2 bases and the J gene lost 6 bases, with 13 bases spanning the gap. The CDR3 DNA reads as TGTGCCAGCAGTTTAGGCGGGCCGCGAAAGACCCAGTACTTC. Its protein is CASSLGGPRKTQYF.

Note on this clone: The same CDR3 arises from other DNA sequences in this sample as well. The rearrangement uses TRBV29-1 and TRBJ1-1; D perhaps matches TRBD1 (6 bases). This CDR3 is built from 13 residues. Germline assignment: CDR1 SQVTM and CDR2 ANQGSEA. The ends were cut back, 3 bases at V and 0 bases at J, with 8 bases in the middle. CDR3 coding DNA: TGCAGCGTTGAGACAGGCCTGAACACTGAAGCTTTCTTT. Translating it yields CSVETGLNTEAFF.

The J gene is TRBJ2-3, the V gene TRBV5-1; D ambiguous. V lost 4 bases, J lost 0 bases, and 12 bases lay in between. Germline V gene lookup returns CDR1 SGHRS and CDR2 YFSETQ. There are 15 residues in the CDR3. The DNA of the CDR3 is TGCGCCAGCAGCCTCATGCCTCTAAGCACAGATACGCAGTATTTT. This codes for CASSLMPLSTDTQYF.

The chain uses TRBV20-1 and TRBJ2-3, with 8 bases lining up with TRBD2. Per germline, CDR1 DFQATT and CDR2 SNEGSKA (reference sequence). There are 11 residues in the CDR3. The CDR3 loop is CRGGSTDTQYF. CDR3 DNA sequence: TGCCGCGGGGGGTCCACAGATACGCAGTATTTT.

This clone was detected only a few times. This specimen includes other DNA sequences encoding the same CDR3. V and J are TRBV6-5 and TRBJ2-5; no firm D call. V was pared by 0 bases and J by 4 bases, with 3 bases between. This CDR3 spans 12 amino acids. CDR1 and CDR2 from the germline V gene are MNHEY and SVGAGI. The CDR3 DNA sequence: TGTGCCAGCAGTTACTCGCGAGAGACCCAGTACTTC. Its translation is CASSYSRETQYF.

J is TRBJ1-6 and V is TRBV6-5; 8 positions match TRBD1. Germline V CDR1 and CDR2: MNHEY, SVGAGI. The J segment lost 10 bases and the V segment lost 5 bases, leaving 7 bases of the junction unmatched. The CDR3 contains 14 residues. CDR3: CASSGRGLQSPLHF. The CDR3 nucleotides read TGTGCCAGCAGTGGCAGGGGGCTACAGTCACCCCTCCACTTT.

This clone turned up a few times. V is TRBV28 and J is TRBJ2-1; 15 bases map to TRBD2. This CDR3 comprises 15 residues. V lost 5 bases to trimming and J lost 8 bases; unmatched junction nucleotides: 4. CDR1 and CDR2 (germline): MDHEN, SYDVKM. CDR3 sequence reads: CASSPGLAGGYEQFF. CDR3 sequence (DNA): TGTGCCAGCAGTCCAGGACTAGCGGGGGGGTATGAGCAGTTCTTC. The variable domain in full, completed from reference TRBV28 and TRBJ2-1, reads DVKVTQSSRYLVKRTGEKVFLECVQDMDHENMFWYRQDPGLGLRLIYFSYDVKMKEKGDIPEGYSVSREKKERFSLILESASTNQTSMYLCASSPGLAGGYEQFFGPGTRLTVL.

On this clone: One junction end disagrees with the germline gene, perhaps due to a read error. The chain employs TRBV7-9 and TRBJ2-3; possibly TRBD1 for D (6 bases). This CDR3 has 15 amino acids. Germline V gene lookup returns CDR1 SEHNR and CDR2 FQNEAQ (reference sequence). The CDR3 DNA reads TGTGCCAGCACCTTAACCCGGGACAAAGGAGATACGCAGTATTTT. Encoded protein: CASTLTRDKGDTQYF.

This chain joins TRBV19 and TRBJ1-1, with 7 bases aligning to TRBD1. There are 16 residues in the CDR3. Trimming cost V 7 bases and J 2 bases; bases outside gene matches: 13. Germline values: CDR1 LNHDA, CDR2 SQIVND (reference sequence). CDR3 protein: CASTTTPGQLNTEAFF. In nucleotides, the CDR3 is TGTGCCAGTACCACCACCCCGGGACAGCTTAACACTGAAGCTTTCTTT.

This clone was detected a few times. The V call is TRBV28, the J call TRBJ2-5; weak D call: TRBD1 (6 bases). V was clipped by 5 bases and J by 1 base, with 11 bases between them. The CDR3 loop spans 14 amino acids. Germline CDR1 is MDHEN and CDR2 is SYDVKM. CDR3 sequence: CASSTGQSQETQYF. CDR3 nucleotide sequence: TGTGCCAGCAGTACCGGACAGAGCCAAGAGACCCAGTACTTC.

V and J are TRBV7-9 and TRBJ2-1; 7 nucleotides match TRBD2. This CDR3 comprises 16 residues. V lost 3 bases, J lost 7 bases, and 12 bases stayed unmatched. The germline V gene encodes CDR1 SEHNR and CDR2 FQNEAQ (reference sequence). This chain's CDR3 is CASSFFKSGERNEQFF. For the CDR3, the DNA is TGTGCCAGCAGCTTCTTTAAAAGCGGGGAGAGGAATGAGCAGTTCTTC. The whole variable domain, filled in from reference TRBV7-9 and TRBJ2-1, reads DTGVSQNPRHKITKRGQNVTFRCDPISEHNRLYWYRQTLGQGPEFLTYFQNEAQLEKSRLLSDRFSAERPKGSFSTLEIQRTEQGDSAMYLCASSFFKSGERNEQFFGPGTRLTVL.

This clone was counted a few times. The CDR3 is CAWSRQGSSEAFF. As DNA, the CDR3 is TGTGCCTGGAGTCGACAGGGGAGTAGTGAAGCTTTCTTT. V is TRBV30 and J is TRBJ1-1; 8 bases map to TRBD1. The CDR3 spans 13 residues. Germline V gives CDR1 GTSNPN, CDR2 SVGIG (reference sequence). J was trimmed by 7 bases and V by 2 bases; bases with no gene match: 6.